This T cell receptor beta chain was obtained from a study of blood T cell repertoires in COVID-19. About the study: The analysed material was cDNA or gDNA that came from T cells, B-cell-depleted T cells, or PBMCs.

Per the original data handling: The authors estimated nucleated cell counts from reference gene primer amplification. The repertoire was sequenced with immunoSEQ multiplex PCR; TCRdb's copy has only in-frame clones and lacks some. V, J and clone size are taken as reported in that table, and D and trimming were inferred from the DNA itself. The sample includes roughly 260,000 clones, approximately 83% of them seen just once. Trimming cost V 7 bases and J 1 base; bases outside gene matches: 2. The CDR3 loop spans 14 amino acids. The germline V gene has CDR1 SNHLY and CDR2 FYNNEI. All enrollees were roughly 18 to 100 years old and from 20 to 30 US areas. Participants' own reports of clinical history determined their cohort assignment.

The TCR sequence derives from a woman between 40 and 50 years old who had been exposed to COVID-19. The V call is TRBV2, the J call TRBJ1-2; TRBD1 agrees at 11 bases. The material sequenced was PBMCs or T cells enriched from blood (not recorded which). The CDR3 region has the DNA TGTGCCAGCATTGGGACAGGGGGTAACTATGGCTACACCTTC. This sequence encodes CASIGTGGNYGYTF. Full variable domain (missing parts from reference TRBV2 and TRBJ1-2): EPEVTQTPSHQVTQMGQEVILRCVPISNHLYFYWYRQILGQKVEFLVSFYNNEISEKSEIFDDQFSVERPDGSNFTLKIRSTKLEDSAMYFCASIGTGGNYGYTFGSGTRLTVV.